This T cell receptor beta chain was observed in a study of blood T cells in healthy people across ages. Germline values: CDR1 DFQATT, CDR2 SNEGSKA (reference sequence). Trimming removed 1 base at V and 3 bases at J, with 18 bases between. The CDR3 consists of 17 residues. It was with a sample-barcoded 5' primer and a J-beta primer mix that a second PCR of roughly 7 to 12 cycles was run. TCRdb re-analysed the 5' RACE reads in MiXCR, keeping a single row per CDR3 protein. The data contain 700,000 to 800,000 distinct CDR3 sequences, roughly two fifths of them singletons. The genes are TRBV20-1 and TRBJ1-4; D uncertain. Specimen: blood. This sequence was found in a woman aged 55-75 years in good health. CDR3 sequence (DNA): TGCAGTGCTAGAGGTGCTGGTCGAAGCTTCTCTAATGAAAAACTGTTTTTT. Translation gives CSARGAGRSFSNEKLFF.